This T cell receptor beta chain was captured in a study of blood T cell repertoires in COVID-19 (dated by TCRdb to the early 2020s). About the investigation overall: Samples covering the acute and convalescent phases of COVID-19 were provided by collaborators in the United States, Italy and Spain. The dataset comprised deeply sampled blood TCRbeta repertoires from subjects exposed to, actively infected with, or recovered from COVID-19. Where available, HLA class I and class II types were taken from metadata supplied by the sample provider and were not determined by assay-based typing. The material from the prospective study consisted of cDNA or gDNA derived from T cells, B-cell-depleted T cells, or PBMCs. Samples were obtained from the ongoing ImmuneRACE study (first 160 participants) and from over 1,000 subjects provided by 6 global collaborators. The repertoires were released in a freely available public database intended as a resource for research on the immune response to SARS-CoV-2. A de-identified subject ID, COVID-19 status, age in years and sex were almost always included in the sample metadata.

Concerning this clone: Its antigen specificity is not known. Qualities for individual bases were not recorded, and no much larger clone is one base off.

TCRbeta CDR3 regions were amplified from genomic DNA using the immunoSEQ Assay, a bias-controlled multiplex PCR. From the authors' description of their analysis: Within the assay, amplification of reference gene primers was used to estimate how many nucleated cells each sample contained. Sequence reads were collapsed and filtered to measure the absolute abundance of every unique TCRbeta CDR3 rearrangement. For each sample, productive Simpson clonality was calculated by taking the square root of Simpson's diversity index across productive rearrangements. The table was pulled from immuneACCESS by TCRdb, which kept in-frame rearrangements only. Such tables lose some clones; where checked, under half of the loss comes from unresolved V genes, and the rest has no known cause. Clonal size and the V and J genes are those of that table, whereas D and trimming came from the DNA. The table for this sample lists 18,000 or so clones; about 88% of them were counted only once. Jointly, the top ten make up around a tenth of the sample.

Each collaborating institution followed its own protocols to collect whole blood in K2EDTA tubes. For TCRbeta analysis, collaborators shipped samples as frozen whole blood, isolated PBMCs, or DNA extracted from either of those sample types. Summary of the overall study and its limitations: How much clinical and demographic metadata was included differed by source and by participant, and the metadata was provided uncurated.

Material: peripheral blood. The TCR originated in a man between 40 and 49 years old with active COVID-19.

CDR3 region: CSVERGTGPYNEQFF. The sequence in DNA is TGCAGCGTTGAAAGGGGGACAGGGCCCTACAATGAGCAGTTCTTC. The V and J segments used are TRBV29-1 and TRBJ2-1; the central 9 bases match TRBD1. The germline V gene supplies CDR1 SQVTM and CDR2 ANQGSEA. Trimmed from V: 2 bases; trimmed from J: 2 bases; junction bases lacking a gene match: 4. CDR3 length: 15 amino acids, cysteine to phenylalanine. Only the CDR3 DNA stays, 45 bases, in frame from base 1.